The rows below give T cell receptor beta chains drawn from one sample of a study of blood T cell repertoires in COVID-19. Repertoires were generated with immunoSEQ multiplex PCR, while TCRdb's copy carries only in-frame clones and drops some. Among 150,000 to 200,000 clones listed, 75% to 90% were seen once. Sequenced: PBMCs or T cells enriched from blood (not recorded which). The source of these receptors is a woman between 18 and 30 years old who had recovered from COVID-19. Both conserved end residues are part of each CDR3.

J gene: TRBJ1-1; V gene: TRBV6-1; CDR3 protein: CASSERGGNTEAFF
J gene: TRBJ1-1; V gene: TRBV12-2; CDR3 protein: CASRLKSDRVTVAEAFF
J gene: TRBJ2-7; V gene: TRBV19; CDR3 protein: CASSISGGGSYEQYF
J gene: TRBJ2-1; V gene: TRBV4-1; CDR3 protein: CASSQAGGDEQFF
J gene: TRBJ1-1; V gene: TRBV29-1; CDR3 protein: CSVVWGLLAFF
J gene: TRBJ2-7; V gene: TRBV28; CDR3 protein: CASGFSSGEQYF
J gene: TRBJ2-1; V gene: TRBV7-9; CDR3 protein: CASSLGQGEPYNEQFF
J gene: TRBJ2-7; V gene: TRBV27; CDR3 protein: CASSRPGQGEYEQYF
J gene: TRBJ1-6; V gene: TRBV7-2; CDR3 protein: CASSVGTDNSPLHF
J gene: TRBJ2-7; V gene: TRBV6-5; CDR3 protein: CAPPSYEQYF
J gene: TRBJ2-1; V gene: TRBV7-2; CDR3 protein: CASSLSGRGNEQFF
J gene: TRBJ1-2; V gene: TRBV18; CDR3 protein: CASSPLGTEANYGYTF
J gene: TRBJ2-7; V gene: TRBV28; CDR3 protein: CASSKSSYEQYF
J gene: TRBJ2-5; V gene: TRBV12-3/TRBV12-4; CDR3 protein: CASTHRVEETQYF
J gene: TRBJ2-7; V gene: TRBV3-1/TRBV3-2; CDR3 protein: CASSLTSGRAYEQYF
J gene: TRBJ2-4; V gene: TRBV6-2/TRBV6-3; CDR3 protein: CASSYALGRRENIQYF
J gene: TRBJ1-2; V gene: TRBV5-6; CDR3 protein: CASSLVGTGPGGYTF
J gene: TRBJ2-6; V gene: TRBV9; CDR3 protein: CASSVEPVGVGANVLTF
J gene: TRBJ2-7; V gene: TRBV2; CDR3 protein: CASSPSGSDYEQYF
J gene: TRBJ1-4; V gene: TRBV7-8; CDR3 protein: CASSSRRGGSEKLFF
J gene: TRBJ2-7; V gene: TRBV19; CDR3 protein: CASSTQPGQGPYEQYF
J gene: TRBJ2-1; V gene: TRBV3-1/TRBV3-2; CDR3 protein: CASSQGLADTYNEQFF
J gene: TRBJ2-7; V gene: TRBV28; CDR3 protein: CASSLYRDEQYF
J gene: TRBJ2-3; V gene: TRBV6-4; CDR3 protein: CASSILAGGKDTQYF
J gene: TRBJ2-5; V gene: TRBV2; CDR3 protein: CASMGQGQETQYF
J gene: TRBJ2-7; V gene: TRBV10-3; CDR3 protein: CAISETGPSYEQYF
J gene: TRBJ1-4; V gene: TRBV30; CDR3 protein: CAWSPREKLFF
J gene: TRBJ1-2; V gene: TRBV27; CDR3 protein: CASSSAGGANYGYTF
J gene: TRBJ2-1; V gene: TRBV4-3; CDR3 protein: CASRGGPGYEQFF
J gene: TRBJ2-7; V gene: TRBV2; CDR3 protein: CASSPLAYEQYF
J gene: TRBJ2-7; V gene: TRBV2; CDR3 protein: CASSVPGEQYF
J gene: TRBJ2-2; V gene: TRBV5-5; CDR3 protein: CASSREVYLGELFF
J gene: TRBJ1-5; V gene: TRBV19; CDR3 protein: CASSEGQGGQPQHF
J gene: TRBJ2-3; V gene: TRBV6-2/TRBV6-3; CDR3 protein: CASSYGGRALDTQYF
J gene: TRBJ1-5; V gene: TRBV28; CDR3 protein: CASSLSSSDRGQPQHF
J gene: TRBJ1-2; V gene: TRBV12-5; CDR3 protein: CASGPPTGGVVGYTF
J gene: TRBJ1-1; V gene: TRBV18; CDR3 protein: CASSPSTGIVTEAFF